This TCR beta chain was captured by sequencing in a study of cytomegalovirus exposure and HLA in healthy donors. Comments on this clone: Its antigen is currently unknown.

Study results and caveats: The Asian-associated ancestry cluster reportedly had fewer N-insertions than the 666-donor mean in a later analysis. A highly shared variant cluster was judged a likely technical artifact. The majority of CMV-associated TCR beta chains were reported as apparently HLA-restricted in a later analysis.

PCR primers comprised 60 Vbeta and 13 Jbeta primers. Generated by immunoSEQ multiplex PCR, the TCRdb table keeps only in-frame clones and is missing some. The top ten hold 2% to 3% of the sample, which has roughly 190,000 clones, roughly 84% seen once. The specimen was PBMCs. The clonotype was recovered from a woman between 50 and 59 years old in good health and CMV-seropositive.

The CDR3 reads CASSPRTGSTDTQYF. The CDR3 DNA reads as TGTGCCAGTAGTCCACGGACAGGGAGCACAGATACGCAGTATTTT. The gene calls are TRBV19 and TRBJ2-3, with 8 bases fitting TRBD1. The junction had 4 bases not matched to a gene; V was cut back by 5 bases and J by 0 bases. The CDR3 is 15 residues long. Germline values: CDR1 LNHDA, CDR2 SQIVND (reference sequence).